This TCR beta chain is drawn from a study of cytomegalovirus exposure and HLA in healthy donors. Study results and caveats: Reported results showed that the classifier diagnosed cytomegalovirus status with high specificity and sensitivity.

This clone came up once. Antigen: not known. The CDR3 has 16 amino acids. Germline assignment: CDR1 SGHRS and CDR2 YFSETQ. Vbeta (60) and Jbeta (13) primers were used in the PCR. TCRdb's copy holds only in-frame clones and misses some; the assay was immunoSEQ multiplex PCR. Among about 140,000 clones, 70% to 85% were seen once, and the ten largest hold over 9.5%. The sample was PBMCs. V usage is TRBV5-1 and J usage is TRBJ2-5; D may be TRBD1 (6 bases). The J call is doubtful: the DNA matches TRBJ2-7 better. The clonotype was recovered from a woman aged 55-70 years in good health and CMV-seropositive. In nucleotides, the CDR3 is TGCGCCAGCAGCTTGGACCCCTCTGGGGGCAGCGCCGAGCAGTACTTC. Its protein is CASSLDPSGGSAEQYF.